This is a list of T cell receptor beta chains from one sample in a study of T cells after yellow fever vaccination. MiXCR was run by TCRdb on the 5' RACE reads, yielding one entry per CDR3 protein. This table has about 25,000 distinct CDR3 sequences, 5% to 6% appearing once. Source: PBMCs, either bulk or a sorted T-cell subset (CD4+, CD8+, memory, or dextramer-sorted; not recorded which), taken 15 days after the yellow fever booster vaccination. These receptors came from a man under 40 who received the YFV17D yellow fever vaccine. The CDR3 runs from the conserved cysteine through the conserved F or W. D genes are given only for firm matches. Clone size is shown for a subset of rows, as once, few, many or a class of expanded clone.

d_call j_call v_call clone_size cdr3_nt cdr3_aa
NA TRBJ1-5 TRBV12-3/TRBV12-4 many TGTGCCAGCAGTTCCGGTTCGGGGGGCGTAGGACAGCCCCAGCATTTT CASSSGSGGVGQPQHF
TRBD2 TRBJ2-1 TRBV29-1 many TGCAGCGTTGAAGAGGTCCGGGGGGACAATGAGCAGTTCTTC CSVEEVRGDNEQFF
NA TRBJ1-1 TRBV7-9 many TGTGCCAGCAAAAGAGGGAGTTCGAACACTGAAGCTTTCTTT CASKRGSSNTEAFF
NA TRBJ1-5 TRBV24-1 many TGTGCCACCAGGAGGGGGGAGTTGGAGCCCCAGCATTTT CATRRGELEPQHF
NA TRBJ2-1 TRBV3-1 many TGTGCCAGCAGCCAAGTTAGAGGGGGGGGGGTTGAGCAGTTCTTC CASSQVRGGGVEQFF
NA TRBJ1-1 TRBV19 many TGTGCCAGTAGTACCCCGGCAGCTAAAGCTTTCTTT CASSTPAAKAFF
NA TRBJ1-1 TRBV7-3 many TGTGCCAGCAGCCGGACCTGGTCTTCTGAAGCTTTCTTT CASSRTWSSEAFF
NA TRBJ1-2 TRBV29-1 many TGCAGCGTTCACATAGGGCTGGGGGGGAACTACACCTTC CSVHIGLGGNYTF
TRBD1 TRBJ1-1 TRBV12-3/TRBV12-4 many TGTGCCAGCCGGGACAGAAGCTCAAGCACTGAAGCTTTCTTT CASRDRSSSTEAFF
NA TRBJ2-7 TRBV9 many TGTGCCAGCAGCGTCTCGCCAGGACCCTACGAGCAGTACTTC CASSVSPGPYEQYF
NA TRBJ1-1 TRBV4-3 many TGCGCCAGCAGCCAAGGAGGGGGGTTTTGGAACACTGAAGCTTTCTTT CASSQGGGFWNTEAFF
NA TRBJ1-2 TRBV7-2 many TGTGCCAGCAGCTTATCCCCCCCAGATGGCTACACCTTC CASSLSPPDGYTF
NA TRBJ2-1 TRBV20-1 many TGCAGAGCCGATAAGGCAGCAGGTGACAATGAGCAGTTCTTC CRADKAAGDNEQFF
TRBD1 TRBJ2-7 TRBV28 many TGTGCCAGTGTCGCCTCCCTCGGGACAGGGGTTCGCGAGCAGTACTTC CASVASLGTGVREQYF
NA TRBJ1-4 TRBV25-1 many TGTGCCAGCAGTAGGCCCGGACGGATTAATGAAAAACTGTTTTTT CASSRPGRINEKLFF
NA TRBJ1-1 TRBV4-2 many TGTGCCAGCAGCCAAGGGGCAGGAGAAACTGAAGCTTTCTTT CASSQGAGETEAFF
TRBD1 TRBJ2-7 TRBV27 NA TGTGCCAGCAGGTCGGGACAGGGGCGCTACGAGCAGTACTTC CASRSGQGRYEQYF
NA TRBJ2-3 TRBV6-4 many TGTGCCAGCAGTGCCCTAACCGGACCTCCAGATACGCAGTATTTT CASSALTGPPDTQYF
NA TRBJ2-2 TRBV6-5 many TGTGCCGGACGGATGGTAGACACCGGGGAGCTGTTTTTT CAGRMVDTGELFF
NA TRBJ2-5 TRBV6-2/TRBV6-3 many TGTGCCAGCAGCCGCAGAAACTTGCAGACCCAGTACTTC CASSRRNLQTQYF
TRBD2 TRBJ2-1 TRBV12-3/TRBV12-4 few TGTGCCAGCAGTCCCACACTAGCGGGACAGTACAATGAGCAGTTCTTC CASSPTLAGQYNEQFF
NA TRBJ2-1 TRBV7-2 many TGTGCCAGCAGCTCTAGCGAAAGCTCCTACAATGAGCAGTTCTTC CASSSSESSYNEQFF
NA TRBJ2-7 TRBV25-1 many TGTGCCAGCAGTGAATTGGGGGACGAGCAGTACTTC CASSELGDEQYF
NA TRBJ2-5 TRBV18 many TGTGCCAGCTCACCACCCACGAGGGAGACCCAGTACTTC CASSPPTRETQYF
NA TRBJ2-5 TRBV7-2 many TGTGCCAGCAGCCGCCCGGGGGTTCAAGAGACCCAGTACTTC CASSRPGVQETQYF
NA TRBJ1-2 TRBV4-3 many TGCGCCAGCAGCCAAGACCCGACAGATAACTATGGCTACACCTTC CASSQDPTDNYGYTF
NA TRBJ2-1 TRBV10-3 many TGTGCCATCAGTGCCGGGACGCTCTACAATGAGCAGTTCTTC CAISAGTLYNEQFF
NA TRBJ1-6 TRBV4-1 many TGCGCCAGCAGCCAACAAAGACAGACGTCTCTTAATTCACCCCTCCACTTT CASSQQRQTSLNSPLHF
NA TRBJ1-5 TRBV7-8 many TGTGCCAGCAGCTTAGCGCGGGTTTTGGATAATCAGCCCCAGCATTTT CASSLARVLDNQPQHF
NA TRBJ1-1 TRBV10-3 many TGTGCCATCAGTGACCCGGGACTCTCGAACACTGAAGCTTTCTTT CAISDPGLSNTEAFF
NA TRBJ2-3 TRBV3-1 NA TGTGGCAGCAGCCAGTCGGGACACGGCACAGATACGCAGTATTTT CGSSQSGHGTDTQYF
TRBD2 TRBJ2-7 TRBV5-1 medium-sized TGCGCCAGCAGCTTGGCGTCGGGAGGTTCCTACGAGCAGTACTTC CASSLASGGSYEQYF
TRBD2 TRBJ2-2 TRBV6-2/TRBV6-3 many TGTGCCAGCAGTCCCCTGACTAGCGGGAGCATCGGGGAGCTGTTTTTT CASSPLTSGSIGELFF
NA TRBJ2-7 TRBV7-2 many TGTGCCAGCAGCTTTACGTCCTCCGAGGTCGAGCAGTACTTC CASSFTSSEVEQYF
NA TRBJ1-1 TRBV6-5 many TGTGCCAGCAAGAGGAGCAGGAACACTGAAGCTTTCTTT CASKRSRNTEAFF
NA TRBJ1-2 TRBV20-1 NA TGCAGTGCTAGAGGAGGAGTGGGCTACACCTTC CSARGGVGYTF
NA TRBJ2-5 TRBV7-8 many TGTGCCAGCAGCTTAGCGCAAGAGACCCAGTACTTC CASSLAQETQYF
TRBD1 TRBJ2-7 TRBV7-2 many TGTGCCAGCGGCAAACCGGGACAGGGGGCCTACGAGCAGTACTTC CASGKPGQGAYEQYF
TRBD1 TRBJ2-7 TRBV15 many TGTGCCACCAGCAGGGGTATCCGGGACAGGGCCTTTTACGAGCAGTACTTC CATSRGIRDRAFYEQYF
NA TRBJ2-1 TRBV7-2 many TGTGCCAGCAGCGCCGGACTGCCCTACAATGAGCAGTTCTTC CASSAGLPYNEQFF